Listed below are T cell receptor beta chains from one sample, sequenced in a study of blood T cell repertoires in COVID-19. The table came from immunoSEQ multiplex PCR; TCRdb's copy has only in-frame clones and leaves some out. This sample yields around 100,000 clones, of which almost 80% are seen a single time; 9% to 14% belongs to the top ten. Sequenced material: peripheral blood. All receptors derive from a woman between 65 and 79 years old with acute or convalescent COVID-19. Both conserved end residues are part of each CDR3. Each record gives: clone size, D gene, J gene, V gene, CDR3 protein, CDR3 DNA. A D gene is named only where the DNA matches it firmly. Size tells how often a clone was seen (once, few, many) or the class of an expanded clone, and some rows leave it out.

>.|.|TRBJ1-4|TRBV25-1
CASSEGSGGLEEKLFF
TGTGCCAGCAGTGAAGGGTCGGGGGGGCTAGAGGAAAAACTGTTTTTT
>.|TRBD2|TRBJ2-2|TRBV9
CASSVASGAGELFF
TGTGCCAGCAGCGTAGCTAGCGGTGCCGGGGAGCTGTTTTTT
>.|TRBD1|TRBJ1-4|TRBV19
CASSTPGTGREKLFF
TGTGCCAGTAGTACCCCCGGGACAGGAAGAGAAAAACTGTTTTTT
>few|.|TRBJ1-2|TRBV10-3
CAISDRAEANYGYTF
TGTGCCATCAGTGACAGGGCGGAAGCTAACTATGGCTACACCTTC
>.|.|TRBJ2-2|TRBV7-3
CASSSKIHSTTGELFF
TGTGCCAGCAGCTCCAAAATCCACAGTACCACCGGGGAGCTGTTTTTT
>.|.|TRBJ2-1|TRBV28
CASRQQGSGYNEQFF
TGTGCCAGCAGACAACAGGGATCGGGATACAATGAGCAGTTCTTC
>.|.|TRBJ1-1|TRBV7-9
CASSYPGGVDTEAFF
TGTGCCAGCAGCTACCCGGGAGGGGTGGACACTGAAGCTTTCTTT
>few|TRBD2|TRBJ2-1|TRBV10-3
CAISDGAGGQNEQFF
TGTGCCATCAGTGACGGCGCGGGGGGGCAGAATGAGCAGTTCTTC
>.|TRBD2|TRBJ2-1|TRBV10-2
CASSESASGGVIENEQFF
TGCGCCAGCAGTGAGTCTGCTAGCGGGGGAGTAATTGAAAATGAGCAGTTCTTC
>.|.|TRBJ2-3|TRBV10-1
CASLPPSYKPRGKGPDTQYF
TGCGCCAGCTTACCCCCTAGTTACAAACCCAGGGGTAAGGGCCCAGATACGCAGTATTTT
>.|.|TRBJ1-5|TRBV7-6
CASSLGLAPTGNQPQHF
TGTGCCAGCAGCTTAGGTCTTGCGCCCACGGGCAATCAGCCCCAGCATTTT
>.|.|TRBJ1-2|TRBV6-2/TRBV6-3
CASSWGKNYGYTF
TGTGCCAGCAGTTGGGGCAAGAACTATGGCTACACCTTC
>.|TRBD1|TRBJ2-3|TRBV19
CASSITGVSTDTQYF
TGTGCCAGTAGCATTACAGGGGTTAGCACAGATACGCAGTATTTT
>.|.|TRBJ1-4|TRBV5-6
CASSLQGRTEKLFF
TGTGCCAGCAGCTTACAGGGCAGGACTGAAAAACTGTTTTTT
>.|.|TRBJ1-1|TRBV29-1
CSWGGASTEAFF
TGCAGCTGGGGGGGTGCTAGCACTGAAGCTTTCTTT
>once|TRBD1|TRBJ2-3|TRBV6-1
CASSDYRQGSTDTQYF
TGTGCCAGCAGTGACTACAGACAGGGAAGCACAGATACGCAGTATTTT
>.|.|TRBJ2-2|TRBV10-3
CAISEDRTNTGELFF
TGTGCCATCAGTGAGGACAGGACTAACACCGGGGAGCTGTTTTTT
>.|.|TRBJ1-5|TRBV19
CASSRQGNQPQHF
TGTGCCAGTAGTAGACAGGGCAATCAGCCCCAGCATTTT
>.|.|TRBJ2-1|TRBV7-3
CASSLGSPGASNEQFF
TGTGCCAGCAGCTTAGGCTCGCCGGGAGCCTCAAATGAGCAGTTCTTC
>.|.|TRBJ1-2|TRBV3-1/TRBV3-2
CASSQDVARDYGYTF
TGTGCCAGCAGCCAAGACGTCGCCAGGGACTATGGCTACACCTTC
>once|.|TRBJ1-4|TRBV11-2
CASSFGSRNEKLFF
TGTGCCAGCAGCTTTGGTAGCCGAAATGAAAAACTGTTTTTT
>few|.|TRBJ1-2|TRBV18
CASSPRGEGGYTF
TGTGCCAGCTCACCGCGCGGGGAAGGCGGCTACACCTTC
>.|TRBD1|TRBJ2-7|TRBV30
CAWGGQGNPYEQYF
TGTGCCTGGGGGGGACAGGGTAACCCCTACGAGCAGTACTTC
>.|TRBD1|TRBJ1-4|TRBV6-2/TRBV6-3
CASSYSKSRDSNPATNEKLFF
TGTGCCAGCAGTTACTCGAAAAGCCGGGACAGTAACCCTGCAACTAATGAAAAACTGTTTTTT
>.|TRBD1|TRBJ1-3|TRBV9
CASSVGWTGKTHTIYF
TGTGCCAGCAGCGTAGGATGGACAGGGAAGACCCACACCATATATTTT
>once|TRBD1|TRBJ2-3|TRBV5-1
CASRITGGFTDTQYF
TGCGCCAGCCGAATTACAGGGGGCTTCACAGATACGCAGTATTTT
>many|.|TRBJ1-2|TRBV7-3
CASSLQGGGERGYTF
TGTGCCAGCAGCTTACAAGGCGGGGGCGAGAGGGGCTACACCTTC
>few|.|TRBJ1-1|TRBV5-1
CASSLAVSNTEAFF
TGCGCCAGCAGCTTGGCGGTCTCGAACACTGAAGCTTTCTTT
>.|.|TRBJ2-5|TRBV12-5
CASGSRAETQYF
TGTGCTAGTGGGTCGCGTGCAGAGACCCAGTACTTC
>.|.|TRBJ2-1|TRBV20-1
CSARTDNEQFF
TGCAGTGCTAGGACTGACAATGAGCAGTTCTTC
>.|.|TRBJ2-1|TRBV24-1
CATSDLRQGGKQFF
TGTGCCACCAGTGATTTACGCCAGGGAGGTAAGCAGTTCTTC
>.|TRBD1|TRBJ1-5|TRBV10-2
CASSNTGGQPQHF
TGCGCCAGCAGCAATACAGGGGGCCAGCCCCAGCATTTT
>.|TRBD2|TRBJ2-3|TRBV12-5
CASGRILAGTSDTQYF
TGTGCTAGTGGACGCATACTAGCGGGGACTTCGGATACGCAGTATTTT
>.|TRBD1|TRBJ1-2|TRBV19
CASKTGITDPSGYTF
TGTGCCAGTAAGACAGGGATCACTGATCCCAGTGGCTACACCTTC
>.|TRBD1|TRBJ1-4|TRBV3-1/TRBV3-2
CASSRDRVNEKLFF
TGTGCCAGCAGCCGGGACAGGGTTAATGAAAAACTGTTTTTT
>.|.|TRBJ1-1|TRBV30
CAWTAMIGRNTEAFF
TGTGCCTGGACAGCAATGATAGGGAGGAACACTGAAGCTTTCTTT
>.|.|TRBJ1-6|TRBV19
CASGDERNSPLHF
TGTGCCAGTGGTGATGAACGGAATTCACCCCTCCACTTT
>.|.|TRBJ1-2|TRBV12-3/TRBV12-4
CASSYRAGYTF
TGTGCCAGCAGTTACAGGGCTGGCTACACCTTC
>.|TRBD1|TRBJ2-1|TRBV4-1
CASSSAGTGNNEQFF
TGCGCCAGCAGCTCCGCCGGGACAGGGAACAATGAGCAGTTCTTC
>few|.|TRBJ2-4|TRBV6-5
CASSFFIQGQNIQYF
TGTGCCAGCAGTTTTTTCATACAGGGCCAAAACATTCAGTACTTC
>.|.|TRBJ2-7|TRBV5-6
CASSSPRSALEQYF
TGTGCCAGCAGCTCGCCCCGGAGCGCCCTTGAGCAGTACTTC
>few|.|TRBJ2-3|TRBV5-6
CASSFADTQYF
TGTGCCAGCAGCTTCGCAGATACGCAGTATTTT
>.|TRBD2|TRBJ2-1|TRBV7-9
CASSPRVGGSSYNEQFF
TGTGCCAGCAGCCCCCGCGTGGGGGGGAGCTCCTACAATGAGCAGTTCTTC
>.|TRBD1|TRBJ2-2|TRBV9
CASSPRTGDSGELFF
TGTGCCAGCAGCCCGAGGACAGGGGACTCCGGGGAGCTGTTTTTT
>.|.|TRBJ1-3|TRBV7-2
CASSSVAASWIVNTIYF
TGTGCCAGCAGCTCCGTTGCGGCTTCATGGATTGTGAACACCATATATTTT
>once|.|TRBJ1-1|TRBV27
CASSRGTEAFF
TGTGCCAGCAGTCGGGGGACTGAAGCTTTCTTT
>.|.|TRBJ2-5|TRBV2
CASSLDRETQYF
TGTGCCAGCAGCCTTGACAGGGAGACCCAGTACTTC
>once|TRBD2|TRBJ2-5|TRBV9
CASSVELAGKETQYF
TGTGCCAGCAGCGTAGAACTAGCGGGGAAAGAGACCCAGTACTTC